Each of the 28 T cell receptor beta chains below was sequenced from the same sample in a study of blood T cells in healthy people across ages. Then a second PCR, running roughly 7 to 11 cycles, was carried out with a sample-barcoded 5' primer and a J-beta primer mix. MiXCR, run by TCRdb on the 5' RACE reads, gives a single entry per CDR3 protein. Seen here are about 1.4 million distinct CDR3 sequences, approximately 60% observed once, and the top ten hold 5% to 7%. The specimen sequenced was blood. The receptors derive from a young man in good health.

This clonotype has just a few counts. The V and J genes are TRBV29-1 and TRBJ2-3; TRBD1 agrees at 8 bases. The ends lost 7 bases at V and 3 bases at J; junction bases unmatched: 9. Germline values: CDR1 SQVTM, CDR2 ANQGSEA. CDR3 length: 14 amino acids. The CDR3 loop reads CSATGGEKTDTQYF. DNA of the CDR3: TGCAGCGCAACAGGGGGTGAGAAAACAGATACGCAGTATTTT.

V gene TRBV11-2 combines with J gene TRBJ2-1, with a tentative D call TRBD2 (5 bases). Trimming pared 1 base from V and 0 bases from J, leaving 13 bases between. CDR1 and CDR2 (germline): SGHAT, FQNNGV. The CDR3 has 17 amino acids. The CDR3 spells CASSLVDWRSSYNEQFF. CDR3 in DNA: TGTGCCAGCAGCTTAGTGGATTGGAGGAGCTCCTACAATGAGCAGTTCTTC.

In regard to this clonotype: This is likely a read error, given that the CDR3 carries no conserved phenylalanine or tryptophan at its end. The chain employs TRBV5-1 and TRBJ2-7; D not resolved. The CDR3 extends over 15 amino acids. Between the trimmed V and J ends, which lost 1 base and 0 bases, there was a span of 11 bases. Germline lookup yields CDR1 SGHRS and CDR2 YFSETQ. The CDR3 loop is CASSLPGSNSYEQYI. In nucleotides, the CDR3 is TGCGCCAGCAGCTTGCCCGGATCTAACTCCTACGAGCAGTACATC.

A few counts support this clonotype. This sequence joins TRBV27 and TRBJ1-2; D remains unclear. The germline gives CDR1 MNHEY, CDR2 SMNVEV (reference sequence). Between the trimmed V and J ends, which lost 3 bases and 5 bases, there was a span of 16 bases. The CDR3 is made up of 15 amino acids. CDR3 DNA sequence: TGTGCCAGCAGTTTGCAGTCCCGCCTGCCTTATGGCTACACCTTC. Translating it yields CASSLQSRLPYGYTF.

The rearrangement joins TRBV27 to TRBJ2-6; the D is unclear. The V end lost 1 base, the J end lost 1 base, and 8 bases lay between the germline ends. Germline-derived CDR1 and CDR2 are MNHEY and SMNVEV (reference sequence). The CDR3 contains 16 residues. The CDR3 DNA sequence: TGTGCCAGCAGTTTATTGCCCGCATCTGGGGCCAACGTCCTGACTTTC. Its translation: CASSLLPASGANVLTF. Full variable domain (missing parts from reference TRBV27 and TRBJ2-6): EAQVTQNPRYLITVTGKKLTVTCSQNMNHEYMSWYRQDPGLGLRQIYYSMNVEVTDKGDVPEGYKVSRKEKRNFPLILESPSPNQTSLYFCASSLLPASGANVLTFGAGSRLTVL.

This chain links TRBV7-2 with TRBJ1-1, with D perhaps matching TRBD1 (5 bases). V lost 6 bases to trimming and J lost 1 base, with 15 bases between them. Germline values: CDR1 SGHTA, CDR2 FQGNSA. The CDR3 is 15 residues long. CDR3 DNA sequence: TGTGCCAGCAGTCAAACCGGGACGGAGAACACTGAAGCTTTCTTT. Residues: CASSQTGTENTEAFF.

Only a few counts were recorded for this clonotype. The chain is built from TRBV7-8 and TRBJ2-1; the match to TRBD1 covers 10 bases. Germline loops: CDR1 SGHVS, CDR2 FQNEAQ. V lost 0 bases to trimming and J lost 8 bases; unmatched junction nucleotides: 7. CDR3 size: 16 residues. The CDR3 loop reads CASSLAGTGVSYEQFF. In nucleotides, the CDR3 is TGTGCCAGCAGCTTAGCTGGGACAGGGGTTTCGTATGAGCAGTTCTTC.

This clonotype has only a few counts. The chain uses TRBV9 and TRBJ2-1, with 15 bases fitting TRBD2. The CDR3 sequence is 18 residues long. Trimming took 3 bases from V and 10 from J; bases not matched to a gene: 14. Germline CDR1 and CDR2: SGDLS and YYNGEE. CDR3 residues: CASSGTSMGLAGGTEQFF. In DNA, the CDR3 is TGTGCCAGCAGCGGCACGTCCATGGGACTAGCGGGAGGAACGGAGCAGTTCTTC.

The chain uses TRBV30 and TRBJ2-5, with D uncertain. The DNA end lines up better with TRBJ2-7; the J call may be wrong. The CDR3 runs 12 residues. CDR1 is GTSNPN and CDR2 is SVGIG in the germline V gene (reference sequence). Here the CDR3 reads CAWSVLPYEQYF. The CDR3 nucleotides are TGTGCCTGGAGTGTACTCCCTTACGAGCAGTACTTC.

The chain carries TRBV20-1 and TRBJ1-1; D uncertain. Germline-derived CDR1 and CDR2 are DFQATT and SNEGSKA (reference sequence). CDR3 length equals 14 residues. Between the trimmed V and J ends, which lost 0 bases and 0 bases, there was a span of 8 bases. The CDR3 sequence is CSARDASLNTEAFF. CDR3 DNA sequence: TGCAGTGCTAGAGATGCCAGTTTGAACACTGAAGCTTTCTTT.

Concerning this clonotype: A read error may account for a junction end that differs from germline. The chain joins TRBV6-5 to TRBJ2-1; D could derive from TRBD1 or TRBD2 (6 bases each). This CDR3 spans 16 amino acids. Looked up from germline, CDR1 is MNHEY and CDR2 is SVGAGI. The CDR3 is CASSRAFPGADNEHFF. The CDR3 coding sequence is TGTGCCAGCAGCCGCGCCTTCCCGGGGGCCGACAATGAGCATTTCTTC.

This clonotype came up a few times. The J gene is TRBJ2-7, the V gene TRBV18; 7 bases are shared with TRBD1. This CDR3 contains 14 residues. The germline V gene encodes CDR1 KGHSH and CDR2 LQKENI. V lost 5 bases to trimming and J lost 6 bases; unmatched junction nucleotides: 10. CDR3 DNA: TGTGCCAGCTCAGACAACAGGGGCTCGGGCGAGCAGTACTTC. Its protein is CASSDNRGSGEQYF.

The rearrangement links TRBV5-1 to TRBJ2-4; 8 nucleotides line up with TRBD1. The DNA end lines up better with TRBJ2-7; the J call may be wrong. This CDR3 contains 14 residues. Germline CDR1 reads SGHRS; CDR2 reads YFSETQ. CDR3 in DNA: TGCGCCAGCAGCCCGAGACAGGGGACAGGCGAGCAGTACTTC. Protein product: CASSPRQGTGEQYF.

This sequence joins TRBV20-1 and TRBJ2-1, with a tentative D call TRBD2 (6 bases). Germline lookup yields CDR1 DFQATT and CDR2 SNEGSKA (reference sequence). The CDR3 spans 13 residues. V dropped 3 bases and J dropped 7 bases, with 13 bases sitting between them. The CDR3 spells CSASLGLGNEQFF. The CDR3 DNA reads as TGCAGTGCTAGTTTGGGACTGGGGAATGAGCAGTTCTTC.

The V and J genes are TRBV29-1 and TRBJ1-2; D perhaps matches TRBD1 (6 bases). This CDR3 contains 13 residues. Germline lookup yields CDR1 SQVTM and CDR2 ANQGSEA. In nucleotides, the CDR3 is TGCGGGGGGGCTCGAACTACCGACTATGGCTACACCTTC. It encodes CGGARTTDYGYTF.

DNA for the CDR3: TGTGCCGCCGAAGGGGCCGCGAGACGAGGGGGCAATGAGCAGTTCTTC. Amino acids: CAAEGAARRGGNEQFF. V usage is TRBV10-3 and J usage is TRBJ2-1; TRBD1 might be the D (6 bases). CDR1 ENHRY and CDR2 SYGVKD come from the germline V gene. CDR3 length: 16 residues. Trimming took 11 bases from V and 6 from J, leaving 26 bases between them.

CDR3 amino acids: CASSYSAYQAQETQYF. The CDR3 bases are TGTGCCAGCAGTTACTCGGCCTACCAGGCCCAAGAGACCCAGTACTTC. This rearrangement joins TRBV6-2 or TRBV6-3 to TRBJ2-5, with D hard to call. V lost 0 bases to trimming and J lost 1 base, with 12 bases between them. CDR3 length: 16 amino acids. CDR1 and CDR2 from the germline V gene are MNHEY and SVGEGT.

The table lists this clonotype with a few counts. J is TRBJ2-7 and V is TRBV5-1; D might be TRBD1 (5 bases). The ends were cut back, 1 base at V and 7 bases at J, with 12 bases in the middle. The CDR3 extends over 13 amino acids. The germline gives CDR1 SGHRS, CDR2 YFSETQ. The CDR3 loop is CASSLSRAWEQYF. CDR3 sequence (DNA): TGCGCCAGCAGCTTGTCCAGGGCGTGGGAGCAGTACTTC.

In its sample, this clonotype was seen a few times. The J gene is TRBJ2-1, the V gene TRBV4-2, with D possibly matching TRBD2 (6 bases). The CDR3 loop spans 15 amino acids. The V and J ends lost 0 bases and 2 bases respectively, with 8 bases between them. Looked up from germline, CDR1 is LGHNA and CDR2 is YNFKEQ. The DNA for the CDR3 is TGTGCCAGCAGCCAAGAGCGGGGACCCTACAATGAGCAGTTCTTC. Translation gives CASSQERGPYNEQFF.

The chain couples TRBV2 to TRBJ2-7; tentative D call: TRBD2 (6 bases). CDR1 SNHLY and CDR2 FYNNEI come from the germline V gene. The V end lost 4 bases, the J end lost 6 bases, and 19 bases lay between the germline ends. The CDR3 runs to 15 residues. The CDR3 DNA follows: TGTGCCAGCAGTGTCCGTGGAGCGGGTAAGGGCGAGCAGTACTTC. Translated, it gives CASSVRGAGKGEQYF.

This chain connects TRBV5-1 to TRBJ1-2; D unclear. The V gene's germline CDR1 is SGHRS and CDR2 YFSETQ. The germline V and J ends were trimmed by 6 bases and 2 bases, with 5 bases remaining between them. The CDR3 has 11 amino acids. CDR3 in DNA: TGCGCCAGCAAAGAGAACTATGGCTACACCTTC. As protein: CASKENYGYTF. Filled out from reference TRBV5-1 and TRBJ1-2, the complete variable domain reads KAGVTQTPRYLIKTRGQQVTLSCSPISGHRSVSWYQQTPGQGLQFLFEYFSETQRNKGNFPGRFSGRQFSNSRSEMNVSTLELGDSALYLCASKENYGYTFGSGTRLTVV.

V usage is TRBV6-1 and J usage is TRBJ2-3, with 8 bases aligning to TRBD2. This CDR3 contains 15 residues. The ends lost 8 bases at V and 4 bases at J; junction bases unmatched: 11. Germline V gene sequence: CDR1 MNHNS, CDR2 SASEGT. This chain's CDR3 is CASGVGGLVADTQYF. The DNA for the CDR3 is TGTGCCAGCGGAGTCGGGGGACTAGTTGCAGATACGCAGTATTTT.

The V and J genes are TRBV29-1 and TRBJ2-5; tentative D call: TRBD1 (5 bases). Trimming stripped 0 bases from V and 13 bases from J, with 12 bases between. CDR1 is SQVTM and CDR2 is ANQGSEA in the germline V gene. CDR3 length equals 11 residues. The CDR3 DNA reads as TGCAGCGTTGAAGATGGGGCGGAATGGTACTTC. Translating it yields CSVEDGAEWYF.

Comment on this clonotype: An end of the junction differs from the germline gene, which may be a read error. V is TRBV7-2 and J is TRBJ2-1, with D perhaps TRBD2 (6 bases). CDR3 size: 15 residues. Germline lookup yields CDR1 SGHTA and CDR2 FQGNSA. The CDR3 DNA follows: TGCGCCAGCAGGGAGGACACGAGCTCCTACAATGAGCAGTTCTTC. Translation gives CASREDTSSYNEQFF.

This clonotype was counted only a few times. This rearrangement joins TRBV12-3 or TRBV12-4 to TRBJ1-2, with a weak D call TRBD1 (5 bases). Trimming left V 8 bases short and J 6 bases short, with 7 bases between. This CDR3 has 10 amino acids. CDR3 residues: CASAGNGYTF. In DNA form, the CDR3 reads TGTGCCAGCGCAGGGAATGGCTACACCTTC.

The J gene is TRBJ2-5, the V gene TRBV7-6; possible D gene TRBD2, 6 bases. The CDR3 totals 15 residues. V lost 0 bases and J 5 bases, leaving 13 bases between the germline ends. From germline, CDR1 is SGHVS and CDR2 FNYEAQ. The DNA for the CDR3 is TGTGCCAGCAGCTTAGCCGGGGGTAGCCGGGAGACCCAGTACTTC. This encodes CASSLAGGSRETQYF. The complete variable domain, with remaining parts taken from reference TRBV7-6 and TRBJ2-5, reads GAGVSQSPRYKVTKRGQDVALRCDPISGHVSLYWYRQALGQGPEFLTYFNYEAQQDKSGLPNDRFSAERPEGSISTLTIQRTEQRDSAMYRCASSLAGGSRETQYFGPGTRLLVL.

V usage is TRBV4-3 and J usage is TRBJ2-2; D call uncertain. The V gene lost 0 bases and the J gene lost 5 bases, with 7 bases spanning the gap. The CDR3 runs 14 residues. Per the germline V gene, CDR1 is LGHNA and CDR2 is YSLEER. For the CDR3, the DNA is TGCGCCAGCAGCCAAGATGACTTTACCGGGGAGCTGTTTTTT. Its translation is CASSQDDFTGELFF.

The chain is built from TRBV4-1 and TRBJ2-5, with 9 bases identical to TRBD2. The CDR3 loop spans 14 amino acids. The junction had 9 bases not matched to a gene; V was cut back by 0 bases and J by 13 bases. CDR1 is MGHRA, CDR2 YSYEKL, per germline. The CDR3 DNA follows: TGCGCCAGCAGCCAAGATCTCACGCGGGAGGGTTTGTACTTC. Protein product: CASSQDLTREGLYF.